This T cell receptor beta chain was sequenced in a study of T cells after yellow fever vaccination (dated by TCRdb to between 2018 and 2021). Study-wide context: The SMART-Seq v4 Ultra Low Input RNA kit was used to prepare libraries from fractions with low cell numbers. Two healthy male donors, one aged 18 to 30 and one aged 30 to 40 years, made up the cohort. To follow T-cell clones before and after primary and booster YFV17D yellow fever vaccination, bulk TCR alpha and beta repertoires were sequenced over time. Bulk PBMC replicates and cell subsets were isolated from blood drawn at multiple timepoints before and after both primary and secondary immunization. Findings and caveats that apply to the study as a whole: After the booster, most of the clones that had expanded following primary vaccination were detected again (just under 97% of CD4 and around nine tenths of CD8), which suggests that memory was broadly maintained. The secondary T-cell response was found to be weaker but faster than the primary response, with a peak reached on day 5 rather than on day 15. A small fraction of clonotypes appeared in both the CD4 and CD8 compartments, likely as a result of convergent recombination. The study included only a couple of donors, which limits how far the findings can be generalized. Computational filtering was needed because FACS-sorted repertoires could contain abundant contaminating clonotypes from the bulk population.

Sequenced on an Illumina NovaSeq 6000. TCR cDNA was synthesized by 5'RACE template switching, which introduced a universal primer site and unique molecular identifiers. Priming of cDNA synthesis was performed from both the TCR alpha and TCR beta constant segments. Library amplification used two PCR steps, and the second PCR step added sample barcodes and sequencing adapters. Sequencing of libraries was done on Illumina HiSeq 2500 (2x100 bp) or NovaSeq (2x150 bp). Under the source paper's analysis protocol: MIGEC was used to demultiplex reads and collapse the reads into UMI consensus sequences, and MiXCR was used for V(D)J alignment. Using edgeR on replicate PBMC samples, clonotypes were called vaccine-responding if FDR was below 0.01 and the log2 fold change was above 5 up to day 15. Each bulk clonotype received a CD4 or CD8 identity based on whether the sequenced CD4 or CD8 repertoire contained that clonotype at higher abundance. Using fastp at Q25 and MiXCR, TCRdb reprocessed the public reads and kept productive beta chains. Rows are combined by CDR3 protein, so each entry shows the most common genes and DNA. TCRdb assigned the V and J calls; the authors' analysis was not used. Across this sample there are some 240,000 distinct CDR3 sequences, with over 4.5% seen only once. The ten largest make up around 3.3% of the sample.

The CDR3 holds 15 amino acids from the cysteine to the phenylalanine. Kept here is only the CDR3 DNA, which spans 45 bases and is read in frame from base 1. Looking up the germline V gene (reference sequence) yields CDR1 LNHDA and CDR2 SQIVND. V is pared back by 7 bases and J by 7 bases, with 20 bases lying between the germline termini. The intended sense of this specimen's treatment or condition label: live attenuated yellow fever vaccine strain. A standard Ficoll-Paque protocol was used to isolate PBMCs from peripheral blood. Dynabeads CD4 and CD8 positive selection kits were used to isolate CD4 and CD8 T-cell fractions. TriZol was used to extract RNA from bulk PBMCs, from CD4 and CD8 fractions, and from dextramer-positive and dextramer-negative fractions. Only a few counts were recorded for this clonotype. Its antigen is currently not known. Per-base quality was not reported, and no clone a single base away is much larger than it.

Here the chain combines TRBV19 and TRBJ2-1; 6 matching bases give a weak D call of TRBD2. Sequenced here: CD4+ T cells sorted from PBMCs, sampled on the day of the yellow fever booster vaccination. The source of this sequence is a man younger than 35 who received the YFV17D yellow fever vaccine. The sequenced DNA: TGTGCCAGTACGAGAGGGGACTCGAGAGATAATGAGCAGTTCTTC. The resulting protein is CASTRGDSRDNEQFF.